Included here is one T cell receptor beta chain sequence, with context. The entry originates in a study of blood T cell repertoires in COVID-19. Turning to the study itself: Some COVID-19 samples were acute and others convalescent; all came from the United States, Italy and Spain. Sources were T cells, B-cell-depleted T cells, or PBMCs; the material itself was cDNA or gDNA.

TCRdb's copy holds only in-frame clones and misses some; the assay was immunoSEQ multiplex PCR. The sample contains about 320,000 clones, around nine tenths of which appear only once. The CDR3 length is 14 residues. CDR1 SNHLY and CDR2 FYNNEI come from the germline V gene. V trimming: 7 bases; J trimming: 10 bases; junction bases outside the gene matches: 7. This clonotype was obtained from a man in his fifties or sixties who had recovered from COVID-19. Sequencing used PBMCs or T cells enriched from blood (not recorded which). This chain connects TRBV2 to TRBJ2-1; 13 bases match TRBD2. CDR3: CASTRTSGRGEQFF. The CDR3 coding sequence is TGTGCCAGCACTCGGACTAGCGGGAGAGGGGAGCAGTTCTTC.